This TCR beta chain originates from a study of blood T cells in healthy people across ages. Study-level background: With template switching, about one barcoded beta molecule was captured per two T cells.

Through a sample-barcoded 5' primer and a J-beta primer mix, a second PCR was run for roughly 7 to 11 cycles. TCRdb processed the 5' RACE reads anew with MiXCR; each CDR3 protein has one entry. This repertoire shows 800,000 or so distinct CDR3 sequences, around 25% found once; its top ten account for more than 3%. Each of the donors had roughly 9.7 milliliters of peripheral blood drawn into EDTA-treated Vacutainer tubes. Germline loops: CDR1 SGHRS, CDR2 YFSETQ. V lost 5 bases and J lost 6, with 11 bases in between. This CDR3 has 12 residues. These same data were also listed under a study on T cells of mothers and their children. From that study: Persisting microchimeric T cell clones went undetected.

The clonotype was recovered from a boy aged 10-17 years in good health. The chain employs TRBV5-1 and TRBJ1-2, with a weak D call TRBD1 (6 bases). What was sequenced was blood. CDR3 nucleotides: TGCGCCAGCAGAGGGGGATTCGATGGCTACACCTTC. Amino acids: CASRGGFDGYTF.